One sample yielded the 17 T cell receptor beta chains listed below, sequenced in a study of T cell repertoires in cytomegalovirus infection. TCRdb analysed the reads with MiXCR anew, one entry per CDR3 protein. The repertoire holds 150,000 to 200,000 distinct CDR3 sequences, with about an eighth as singletons. The sequencing sample was made of PBMCs. These receptors were obtained from a human donor in good health (CMV status not recorded). Some clones in this sample may be carry-over from other donors' samples.

This clonotype came up many times. The chain recombines TRBV7-6 with TRBJ1-5, with 7 bases lining up with TRBD1. V lost 1 base to trimming and J lost 4 bases; unmatched junction nucleotides: 1. The germline V gene encodes CDR1 SGHVS and CDR2 FNYEAQ. The CDR3 has 14 amino acids. CDR3 coding DNA: TGTGCCAGCAGCTTAGAGGGGGCTAATCAGCCCCAGCATTTT. Protein product: CASSLEGANQPQHF.

This sequence joins TRBV4-3 and TRBJ2-2; weak D call: TRBD2 (5 bases). Germline CDR1 is LGHNA and CDR2 is YSLEER. Trimming took 1 base from V and 9 from J, leaving 12 bases between them. The CDR3 covers 14 residues. CDR3 protein: CASSQGFEGRELFF. In DNA, the CDR3 is TGCGCCAGCAGCCAAGGTTTCGAGGGTAGGGAGCTGTTTTTT.

This clonotype was detected only a few times. The CDR3 loop reads CASSLGGSGGYEQYF. Here the CDR3 DNA reads TGTGCCAGCAGCTTAGGAGGGAGCGGGGGGTACGAGCAGTACTTC. This chain uses TRBV7-2 with TRBJ2-7; 9 bases match TRBD2. This CDR3 region has 15 residues. Germline CDR1 SGHTA, CDR2 FQGNSA. The V segment lost 1 base and the J segment 4 bases; nucleotides outside the gene matches: 5.

This clonotype was observed at least ten times. The chain uses TRBV7-8 and TRBJ2-3; perhaps TRBD2 as D (5 bases). The V end lost 5 bases, the J end lost 7 bases, and 13 bases lay between the germline ends. The germline gives CDR1 SGHVS, CDR2 FQNEAQ. CDR3 size: 13 residues. The DNA of the CDR3 is TGTGCCAGCAGCCCTCGGGAAGCGTATACGCAGTATTTT. Translation: CASSPREAYTQYF.

The sample holds many counts of this clonotype. DNA of the CDR3: TGTGCCAGCAGCCCACGATCCACTGAAGCTTTCTTT. Residues: CASSPRSTEAFF. The V call is TRBV7-2, the J call TRBJ1-1, with no clear D. CDR3 length equals 12 residues. The germline V gene has CDR1 SGHTA and CDR2 FQGNSA. V was cut by 5 bases and J by 4 bases, with 8 bases left in between. The full variable domain, rest sourced from reference TRBV7-2 and TRBJ1-1, is GAGVSQSPSNKVTEKGKDVELRCDPISGHTALYWYRQSLGQGLEFLIYFQGNSAPDKSGLPSDRFSAERTGGSVSTLTIQRTQQEDSAVYLCASSPRSTEAFFGQGTRLTVV.

This clonotype was picked up many times. J is TRBJ2-2 and V is TRBV7-2; D gene uncertain. This CDR3 is 14 amino acids long. V was trimmed by 3 bases and J by 1 base, leaving 6 bases between them. Germline V gives CDR1 SGHTA, CDR2 FQGNSA. The CDR3 nucleotides are TGTGCCAGCAGCTTGTTCCGGAACACCGGGGAGCTGTTTTTT. It codes for CASSLFRNTGELFF.

This sequence joins TRBV7-9 and TRBJ2-6, with 11 bases aligning to TRBD1. V lost 8 bases to trimming and J lost 2 bases; unmatched junction nucleotides: 8. Looked up from germline, CDR1 is SEHNR and CDR2 is FQNEAQ (reference sequence). This CDR3 is built from 17 residues. CDR3 sequence (DNA): TGTGCCAGCCCAACCCGGACAGGGGGCCCTGGGGCCAACGTCCTGACTTTC. The encoded protein is CASPTRTGGPGANVLTF.

V and J are TRBV14 and TRBJ2-1, with D perhaps matching TRBD2 (5 bases). The CDR3 consists of 13 residues. From germline, CDR1 is SGHDN and CDR2 FVKESK. V shed 6 bases and J shed 9 bases, with 15 bases lying between them. CDR3 in DNA: TGTGCCAGCAGTGAAGGTCGGCTAGCTGAGCAGTTCTTC. Translating gives CASSEGRLAEQFF.

This clonotype came up many times. The chain couples TRBV7-6 to TRBJ1-3; D is uncertain. CDR1 is SGHVS, CDR2 FNYEAQ, per germline. The CDR3 covers 15 residues. V gave up 1 base and J gave up 13 bases, with 20 bases separating them. CDR3 region: CASSLDPYTGNKIYF. CDR3 in DNA: TGTGCCAGCAGCTTAGATCCGTACACTGGAAACAAGATATATTTT. The full variable domain, in which reference TRBV7-6 and TRBJ1-3 provide the parts outside the CDR3, is GAGVSQSPRYKVTKRGQDVALRCDPISGHVSLYWYRQALGQGPEFLTYFNYEAQQDKSGLPNDRFSAERPEGSISTLTIQRTEQRDSAMYRCASSLDPYTGNKIYFGEGSWLTVV.

This clonotype was found a few times. The chain carries TRBV6-4 and TRBJ2-1; 9 nucleotides line up with TRBD1. The CDR3 extends over 16 amino acids. The germline gives CDR1 MRHNA, CDR2 SNTAGT. Trimming cost V 0 bases and J 2 bases; bases outside gene matches: 2. For the CDR3, the DNA is TGTGCCAGCAGTGACTCGTGGACAGGGGCCTACAATGAGCAGTTCTTC. Amino acids: CASSDSWTGAYNEQFF.

This clonotype was seen at least ten times. This sequence joins TRBV7-8 and TRBJ2-7, with D possibly TRBD1 on 5 matching bases. The CDR3 extends over 14 amino acids. Germline V CDR1 and CDR2: SGHVS, FQNEAQ. V dropped 5 bases and J dropped 2 bases, with 13 bases sitting between them. The CDR3 bases are TGTGCCAGCAGCCCATCAGGGCCCACCTACGAGCAGTACTTC. Protein sequence: CASSPSGPTYEQYF.

This clonotype was counted ten times or more. For the CDR3, the DNA is TGTGCCAGCATGGACAGTATACGGAATTCACCCCTCCACTTT. Encoded protein: CASMDSIRNSPLHF. The chain uses TRBV12-3 or TRBV12-4 and TRBJ1-6; D is perhaps TRBD1 (6 bases). The CDR3 runs 14 residues. Trimming removed 7 bases at V and 7 bases at J, with 14 bases between.

This clonotype was seen ten or more times. CDR3 region: CASSSSGRANTGELFF. CDR3 nucleotides: TGTGCCAGCAGCTCTAGCGGGAGGGCGAACACCGGGGAGCTGTTTTTT. J is TRBJ2-2 and V is TRBV5-4; 12 nucleotides align to TRBD2. Losses at the gene ends were 3 bases for V and 0 bases for J; bases not matched to a gene: 0. The length of the CDR3 is 16 residues. The V gene's germline CDR1 is SGHNT and CDR2 YYREEE (reference sequence).

This clonotype was observed a few times. The chain carries TRBV6-2 or TRBV6-3 and TRBJ2-1; D is unclear. Trimming left V 6 bases short and J 5 bases short, with 14 bases between. CDR1 MNHEY and CDR2 SVGEGT come from the germline V gene. This CDR3 contains 14 residues. CDR3: CASRKQRRDNEQFF. CDR3 coding DNA: TGTGCCAGCAGGAAACAGCGCCGGGACAATGAGCAGTTCTTC.

The chain joins TRBV28 to TRBJ1-5, with a weak D call TRBD1 (6 bases). Germline CDR1 is MDHEN and CDR2 is SYDVKM. The CDR3 runs to 14 residues. V dropped 5 bases and J dropped 4 bases, with 12 bases sitting between them. This CDR3 is CASSPGQRNQPQHF. The CDR3 region has the DNA TGTGCCAGCAGTCCCGGACAGAGAAATCAGCCCCAGCATTTT.

This clonotype was seen only a few times. V usage is TRBV20-1 and J usage is TRBJ2-1; D not certain. V lost 0 bases, J lost 6 bases, and 12 bases lay in between. Germline CDR1 and CDR2: DFQATT and SNEGSKA (reference sequence). This CDR3 is 14 amino acids long. As DNA, the CDR3 is TGCAGTGCTAGAGAGGCTGTGGTCCCCAATGAGCAGTTCTTC. It yields the protein CSAREAVVPNEQFF.

This clonotype has at least ten counts. The V and J genes are TRBV7-6 and TRBJ2-2, with a weak D call TRBD2 (5 bases). This CDR3 is 15 amino acids long. V was cut by 3 bases and J by 5 bases, with 13 bases left in between. The germline gives CDR1 SGHVS, CDR2 FNYEAQ. CDR3: CASSLALARTGELFF. The CDR3 DNA follows: TGTGCCAGCAGCTTGGCGCTAGCAAGGACCGGGGAGCTGTTTTTT.